A single sample gave rise to the 17 T cell receptor beta chains below, sequenced in a study of CD8+ T cells in alopecia areata. cDNA prepared by RNA extraction and subsequent reverse transcription served as the template for sequencing. The method was immunoSEQ multiplex PCR; TCRdb's version includes in-frame clones alone and lacks a portion of them. Of some 110,000 clones in the sample, about 61% were seen once. Specimen: CD4+ T cells sorted from blood. The receptors shown here come from a human donor in good health.

The chain uses TRBV28 and TRBJ1-1, with D hard to call. Germline CDR1 and CDR2: MDHEN and SYDVKM. Trimming pared 6 bases from V and 6 bases from J, leaving 11 bases between. The CDR3 contains 12 residues. CDR3 sequence: CASSSEWAEAFF. CDR3 sequence (DNA): TGTGCCAGCAGCTCCGAATGGGCTGAAGCTTTCTTT. Variable domain in full (rest from reference TRBV28 and TRBJ1-1): DVKVTQSSRYLVKRTGEKVFLECVQDMDHENMFWYRQDPGLGLRLIYFSYDVKMKEKGDIPEGYSVSREKKERFSLILESASTNQTSMYLCASSSEWAEAFFGQGTRLTVV.

The sample holds a few counts of this clone. The V call is TRBV30, the J call TRBJ1-2; no definite D call. CDR1 GTSNPN and CDR2 SVGIG come from the germline V gene (reference sequence). V was shortened by 2 bases and J by 6 bases, with 4 bases between the two germline ends. This CDR3 has 10 amino acids. The CDR3 is CAWSSDGYTF. The CDR3 bases are TGTGCCTGGAGTTCGGATGGCTACACCTTC.

The V gene is TRBV23-1, the J gene TRBJ1-5; D uncertain. TRBV23-1 is given ORF status, its function remaining uncertain. V lost 2 bases, J lost 0 bases, and 14 bases lay in between. The CDR3 consists of 17 residues. DNA for the CDR3: TGCGCCAGCAGTCAAAACGCCACTGACTATAGCAATCAGCCCCAGCATTTT. This encodes CASSQNATDYSNQPQHF.

The rearrangement joins TRBV14 to TRBJ1-1; the match to TRBD1 covers 7 bases. V was clipped by 2 bases and J by 4 bases; unmatched bases: 4. The CDR3 is 14 amino acids. The germline V gene encodes CDR1 SGHDN and CDR2 FVKESK. The DNA of the CDR3 is TGTGCCAGCAGCCAACAGGGGGGGGTCACTGAAGCTTTCTTT. Amino acid sequence: CASSQQGGVTEAFF. The whole variable domain, remainder taken from reference TRBV14 and TRBJ1-1, is EAGVTQFPSHSVIEKGQTVTLRCDPISGHDNLYWYRRVMGKEIKFLLHFVKESKQDESGMPNNRFLAERTGGTYSTLKVQPAELEDSGVYFCASSQQGGVTEAFFGQGTRLTVV.

This chain connects TRBV10-3 to TRBJ1-5; TRBD1 aligns across 8 bases. This CDR3 has 14 amino acids. With V trimmed by 3 bases and J by 5 bases, 3 bases remained unmatched. The germline CDR1 and CDR2 sequences are ENHRY and SYGVKD. The CDR3 here is CAISEDRGHQPQHF. In DNA form, the CDR3 reads TGTGCCATCAGTGAAGACAGGGGACATCAGCCCCAGCATTTT.

This clone was counted only a few times. Other nucleotide sequences in the sample specify the same CDR3. The chain couples TRBV29-1 to TRBJ2-7; the match to TRBD2 covers 9 bases. Germline-derived CDR1 and CDR2 are SQVTM and ANQGSEA. V lost 2 bases to trimming and J lost 4 bases; unmatched junction nucleotides: 3. The CDR3 contains 13 residues. CDR3 DNA sequence: TGCAGCGTTGAACTTAGCGGGGGTTACGAGCAGTACTTC. It is translated as CSVELSGGYEQYF.

V and J are TRBV4-1 and TRBJ1-4; possible D gene TRBD1, 5 bases. Looked up from germline, CDR1 is MGHRA and CDR2 is YSYEKL. This CDR3 is built from 15 residues. V was cut by 3 bases and J by 2 bases, with 10 bases left in between. The DNA for the CDR3 is TGCGCCAGCAGCCATTCAGGGACTACTAATGAAAAACTGTTTTTT. This gives the protein CASSHSGTTNEKLFF.

The rearrangement joins TRBV29-1 to TRBJ2-5, with TRBD1 matching over 7 bases. The germline gives CDR1 SQVTM, CDR2 ANQGSEA. The CDR3 covers 14 residues. V was clipped by 8 bases and J by 1 base; unmatched bases: 10. In nucleotides, the CDR3 is TGCAGCTCGACAGGGCCTAAGGCCCAAGAGACCCAGTACTTC. Its protein product is CSSTGPKAQETQYF.

CDR3 in DNA: TGCAGTGCCCCCGGAGCCTACGAGCAGTACTTC. Translated, it gives CSAPGAYEQYF. The chain carries TRBV20-1 and TRBJ2-7; the D is unclear. Trimming pared 6 bases from V and 2 bases from J, leaving 8 bases between. CDR1 DFQATT and CDR2 SNEGSKA come from the germline V gene (reference sequence). The CDR3 has 11 residues.

The rearrangement links TRBV4-1 to TRBJ1-2; D may be TRBD1 (6 bases). Trimming pared 3 bases from V and 8 bases from J, leaving 16 bases between. The germline CDR1 and CDR2 sequences are MGHRA and YSYEKL. The CDR3 contains 14 residues. CDR3: CASSQDDGTYGYTF. The DNA of the CDR3 is TGCGCCAGCAGCCAGGATGACGGGACATACGGCTACACCTTC.

V and J are TRBV29-1 and TRBJ2-5, with D maybe TRBD2 (6 bases). There are 13 residues in the CDR3. Germline V CDR1 and CDR2: SQVTM, ANQGSEA. V shed 4 bases and J shed 5 bases, with 14 bases lying between them. The CDR3 nucleotides read TGCAGCGTTGGATCGGGGAGGCAGGAGACCCAGTACTTC. Its translation is CSVGSGRQETQYF. Looking up the rest from reference TRBV29-1 and TRBJ2-5 gives the full variable domain: SAVISQKPSRDICQRGTSLTIQCQVDSQVTMMFWYRQQPGQSLTLIATANQGSEATYESGFVIDKFPISRPNLTFSTLTVSNMSPEDSSIYLCSVGSGRQETQYFGPGTRLLVL.

The genes are TRBV6-5 and TRBJ2-5; tentative D call: TRBD1 (6 bases). The CDR3 consists of 13 residues. V shed 2 bases and J shed 5 bases, with 9 bases lying between them. Germline CDR1 reads MNHEY; CDR2 reads SVGAGI. DNA for the CDR3: TGTGCCAGCAGTTACACAGACAGGGAGACCCAGTACTTC. Protein product: CASSYTDRETQYF.

By share of the sample, this clone is medium-sized. The V call is TRBV6-5, the J call TRBJ1-1; D not resolved. The CDR3 consists of 11 residues. V was trimmed by 7 bases and J by 8 bases, leaving 11 bases between them. Looked up from germline, CDR1 is MNHEY and CDR2 is SVGAGI. The CDR3 protein is CASTDAGEAFF. DNA of the CDR3: TGTGCCAGCACCGACGCCGGAGAAGCTTTCTTT.

This clone was found once. This sequence joins TRBV30 and TRBJ2-1, with 12 bases that match TRBD2. The CDR3 contains 17 residues. With V trimmed by 1 base and J by 6 bases, 10 bases remained unmatched. Germline V CDR1 and CDR2: GTSNPN, SVGIG (reference sequence). Here the CDR3 reads CAWSGYRTSGMPNEQFF. The CDR3 DNA follows: TGTGCCTGGAGTGGCTATAGGACTAGCGGGATGCCCAATGAGCAGTTCTTC.

This clone was counted between two and nine times. The V gene is TRBV5-6, the J gene TRBJ2-3; TRBD1 matches 9 bases. With V trimmed by 5 bases and J by 2 bases, 6 bases remained unmatched. Germline loops: CDR1 SGHDT, CDR2 YYEEEE. This CDR3 has 15 residues. The DNA of the CDR3 is TGTGCCAGCAGGCGGGACAGGGATAACACAGATACGCAGTATTTT. Translated: CASRRDRDNTDTQYF.

V gene TRBV29-1 combines with J gene TRBJ2-1, with 10 nucleotides matching TRBD2. The J segment lost 4 bases and the V segment lost 6 bases, leaving 6 bases of the junction unmatched. The germline CDR1 and CDR2 sequences are SQVTM and ANQGSEA. This CDR3 spans 14 amino acids. The DNA for the CDR3 is TGCAGCGTGGTCTATAGCGGGGGGTACAATGAGCAGTTCTTC. This encodes CSVVYSGGYNEQFF.

This clone has just a few counts. The V gene is TRBV30, the J gene TRBJ1-2, with D uncertain. Between the trimmed V and J ends, which lost 1 base and 6 bases, there was a span of 3 bases. CDR1 is GTSNPN and CDR2 is SVGIG in the germline V gene (reference sequence). The CDR3 loop spans 10 amino acids. The CDR3 loop reads CAWSANGYTF. The CDR3 DNA sequence: TGTGCCTGGAGTGCCAATGGCTACACCTTC.